Listed below are T cell receptor beta chains from one sample, sequenced in a study of cytomegalovirus exposure and HLA in healthy donors. Produced via immunoSEQ multiplex PCR; TCRdb's table is partial and in-frame only. The sample includes around 210,000 clones. The sequenced material came from PBMCs. These receptors were collected from a girl aged 2 to 9 in good health and CMV-seropositive. The CDR3 runs from the conserved cysteine through the conserved F or W. D genes are given only for firm matches.

v_gene: TRBV7-2; d_gene: NA; j_gene: TRBJ1-1; CDR3aa: CASSLVSIRRAFF; CDR3nt: TGTGCCAGCAGCTTAGTTTCGATACGGAGAGCTTTCTTT
v_gene: TRBV11-2; d_gene: NA; j_gene: TRBJ2-7; CDR3aa: CASSLAEIEGEQYF; CDR3nt: TGTGCCAGCAGCTTAGCCGAAATCGAGGGCGAGCAGTACTTC
v_gene: TRBV5-1; d_gene: NA; j_gene: TRBJ1-2; CDR3aa: CASHILTATDTNYGYTF; CDR3nt: TGCGCCAGTCATATCCTGACAGCAACTGATACTAACTATGGCTACACCTTC
v_gene: TRBV4-2; d_gene: TRBD2; j_gene: TRBJ2-3; CDR3aa: CASSQEWGVAGGLDTQYF; CDR3nt: TGTGCCAGCAGCCAAGAATGGGGAGTAGCGGGAGGGCTGGATACGCAGTATTTT
v_gene: TRBV11-3; d_gene: NA; j_gene: TRBJ2-1; CDR3aa: CASSLVFSNEQFF; CDR3nt: TGTGCCAGCAGCTTAGTTTTCAGCAATGAGCAGTTCTTC
v_gene: TRBV5-1; d_gene: TRBD2; j_gene: TRBJ2-7; CDR3aa: CASSKGLAGADEQYF; CDR3nt: TGCGCCAGCAGCAAGGGACTAGCGGGAGCCGACGAGCAGTACTTC
v_gene: TRBV13; d_gene: TRBD1; j_gene: TRBJ2-5; CDR3aa: CASSSLDPGQGTDKETQYF; CDR3nt: TGTGCCAGCAGCTCGCTGGATCCCGGACAGGGGACAGATAAAGAGACCCAGTACTTC
v_gene: TRBV5-4; d_gene: NA; j_gene: TRBJ1-1; CDR3aa: CASRPAWTPSGTEAFF; CDR3nt: TGTGCCAGCAGACCTGCCTGGACACCCTCGGGGACTGAAGCCTTCTTT
v_gene: TRBV27; d_gene: NA; j_gene: TRBJ2-7; CDR3aa: CASTSTDKSYEQYF; CDR3nt: TGTGCCAGCACCTCCACCGACAAGTCCTACGAGCAGTACTTC
v_gene: TRBV7-9; d_gene: NA; j_gene: TRBJ2-1; CDR3aa: CASRASGDNEQFF; CDR3nt: TGTGCCAGCAGGGCTTCTGGAGACAATGAGCAGTTCTTC
v_gene: TRBV5-1; d_gene: TRBD2; j_gene: TRBJ2-7; CDR3aa: CASSFPSGKSSYEQYF; CDR3nt: TGCGCCAGCAGCTTCCCTAGCGGGAAAAGCTCCTACGAGCAGTACTTC
v_gene: TRBV7-8; d_gene: NA; j_gene: TRBJ2-7; CDR3aa: CASSLAQGTPSYEQYF; CDR3nt: TGTGCCAGCAGCTTAGCGCAGGGGACCCCCTCCTACGAGCAGTACTTC
v_gene: TRBV6-5; d_gene: NA; j_gene: TRBJ2-7; CDR3aa: CASSPGQVYEQYF; CDR3nt: TGTGCCAGCAGTCCCGGACAAGTCTACGAGCAGTACTTC
v_gene: TRBV2; d_gene: NA; j_gene: TRBJ2-5; CDR3aa: CASSGGPWETQYF; CDR3nt: TGTGCCAGCAGTGGCGGTCCTTGGGAGACCCAGTACTTC
v_gene: TRBV5-4; d_gene: TRBD2; j_gene: TRBJ2-3; CDR3aa: CASGLAGADTQYF; CDR3nt: TGTGCCAGCGGACTAGCGGGAGCAGATACGCAGTATTTT
v_gene: TRBV10-3; d_gene: TRBD1; j_gene: TRBJ2-1; CDR3aa: CAIRRDRGFEQFF; CDR3nt: TGTGCCATCAGACGGGACAGGGGGTTCGAGCAGTTCTTC
v_gene: TRBV10-1; d_gene: NA; j_gene: TRBJ1-1; CDR3aa: CASSERGSNTEAFF; CDR3nt: TGCGCCAGCAGTGAGAGGGGGAGTAACACTGAAGCTTTCTTT
v_gene: TRBV28; d_gene: NA; j_gene: TRBJ1-1; CDR3aa: CASSAPSAGEGNTEAFF; CDR3nt: TGTGCCAGCAGCGCTCCCTCGGCAGGTGAGGGGAACACTGAAGCTTTCTTT
v_gene: TRBV7-9; d_gene: TRBD2; j_gene: TRBJ2-1; CDR3aa: CASSFFFGSGNRSYNEQFF; CDR3nt: TGTGCCAGCAGCTTCTTTTTTGGTAGCGGGAATCGCTCCTACAATGAGCAGTTCTTC
v_gene: TRBV28; d_gene: TRBD1; j_gene: TRBJ1-1; CDR3aa: CASSSPGTGGGTEAFF; CDR3nt: TGTGCCAGCAGTTCCCCAGGGACAGGAGGCGGCACTGAAGCTTTCTTT
v_gene: TRBV6-1; d_gene: TRBD2; j_gene: TRBJ2-7; CDR3aa: CASSEAGTSGEQYF; CDR3nt: TGTGCCAGCAGTGAAGCAGGGACTAGCGGCGAGCAGTACTTC